The 16 T cell receptor beta chains below all came from one sample that was sequenced in a study of cytomegalovirus exposure and HLA in healthy donors. The PCR ran on 60 Vbeta and 13 Jbeta primers. Clones were sequenced by immunoSEQ multiplex PCR, and TCRdb holds only the in-frame ones, with some missing. The data hold 140,000 or so clones, with 65% to 75% observed a single time. Sequenced sample: PBMCs. The receptors shown here come from a man aged 55 to 69 in good health and CMV-seronegative.

The J gene is TRBJ2-7, the V gene TRBV10-1; 7 nucleotides line up with TRBD1. The CDR3 consists of 18 residues. With V trimmed by 0 bases and J by 4 bases, 15 bases remained unmatched. Germline-derived CDR1 and CDR2 are WNHNN and SYGVQD (reference sequence). CDR3 sequence (DNA): TGCGCCAGCAGTGAGTCAAATGAAAACGGGACAGACCGATACGAGCAGTACTTC. This translates into CASSESNENGTDRYEQYF.

V usage is TRBV10-3 and J usage is TRBJ2-7, with a possible D match to TRBD1 (6 bases). Trimming removed 1 base at V and 1 base at J, with 14 bases between. The CDR3 is made up of 16 amino acids. Germline CDR1 reads ENHRY; CDR2 reads SYGVKD. The CDR3 coding sequence is TGTGCCATCAGTGAGTGGAAAGCGGACAGATCCTACGAGCAGTACTTC. Translating gives CAISEWKADRSYEQYF.

The chain combines TRBV11-2 with TRBJ1-2; 9 nucleotides agree with TRBD1. V shed 1 base, J shed 5 bases, and the junction held 8 bases outside the gene matches. The germline V gene encodes CDR1 SGHAT and CDR2 FQNNGV. The CDR3 runs to 16 residues. The CDR3 reads CASSLGGTGSVYGYTF. The CDR3 DNA reads as TGTGCCAGCAGCTTAGGGGGGACAGGGTCAGTTTATGGCTACACCTTC.

This chain connects TRBV5-6 to TRBJ2-7; D call uncertain. Germline V gene data show CDR1 as SGHDT and CDR2 as YYEEEE. The CDR3 spans 14 residues. The V end was cut by 0 bases, the J end by 0 bases, with 7 bases between. The CDR3 DNA is TGTGCCAGCAGCTTGGGGCTAGTCTCCTACGAGCAGTACTTC. It codes for CASSLGLVSYEQYF.

This chain connects TRBV28 to TRBJ2-7; D is unresolved. Trimming shortened V by 7 bases and J by 3 bases, and 10 bases separated the two germline ends. Germline V lookup: CDR1 MDHEN, CDR2 SYDVKM. The CDR3 totals 12 residues. The CDR3, as DNA: TGTGCCAGCAATGGCAGAAACTACGAGCAGTACTTC. It encodes CASNGRNYEQYF.

The V gene is TRBV5-1, the J gene TRBJ1-3, with 8 bases matching TRBD1. Losses at the gene ends were 4 bases for V and 3 bases for J; bases not matched to a gene: 12. From germline, CDR1 is SGHRS and CDR2 YFSETQ. The CDR3 extends over 17 amino acids. CDR3 DNA sequence: TGCGCCAGCAGCAGCGGACAGGGCTTTTCTCTTGGAAACACCATATATTTT. Translated: CASSSGQGFSLGNTIYF.

This chain joins TRBV5-1 and TRBJ1-4, with 9 bases that match TRBD1. CDR1 is SGHRS, CDR2 YFSETQ, per germline. The CDR3 is 15 amino acids. Trimming took 4 bases from V and 9 from J; bases not matched to a gene: 10. The CDR3 sequence is CASSVSQGAQQKLFF. The CDR3 DNA follows: TGCGCCAGCAGCGTTTCACAGGGGGCACAGCAAAAACTGTTTTTT.

The chain employs TRBV6-1 and TRBJ1-3, with D unclear. This CDR3 is built from 15 residues. V was clipped by 6 bases and J by 2 bases, with 14 bases between them. From germline, CDR1 is MNHNS and CDR2 SASEGT. DNA of the CDR3: TGTGCCAGCAGACTGGGCCGGGAGGCTGGAAACACCATATATTTT. Translated, it gives CASRLGREAGNTIYF.

The rearrangement uses TRBV30 and TRBJ2-5; TRBD2 matches at 16 bases. The CDR3 loop spans 16 amino acids. The ends lost 4 bases at V and 5 bases at J; junction bases unmatched: 7. CDR1 and CDR2 (germline): GTSNPN, SVGIG (reference sequence). The CDR3, as DNA: TGTGCCTGGATGAGGGGACTAGCGGGAGGGCTTGAGACCCAGTACTTC. It is translated as CAWMRGLAGGLETQYF.

The chain has TRBV6-1 and TRBJ2-7; 10 nucleotides match TRBD2. CDR1 is MNHNS, CDR2 SASEGT, per germline. The CDR3 has 15 amino acids. V dropped 6 bases and J dropped 5; count of bases not matched to a gene: 10. In nucleotides, the CDR3 is TGTGCCAGCAGGGACCTAGCGGGGGTGCGCGACGAGCAGTACTTC. It translates to CASRDLAGVRDEQYF.

CDR3 sequence reads: CASRPQGSYEQYF. In nucleotides, the CDR3 is TGTGCCAGCAGGCCACAGGGCTCCTACGAGCAGTACTTC. The V and J genes are TRBV6-6 and TRBJ2-7; the D gene is possibly TRBD1 (6 bases). This CDR3 spans 13 amino acids. Germline assignment: CDR1 MNHNY and CDR2 SVGAGI (reference sequence). Trimming stripped 6 bases from V and 0 bases from J, with 9 bases between.

The gene calls are TRBV27 and TRBJ2-5, with TRBD2 identical over 9 bases. This CDR3 region has 14 residues. The ends lost 5 bases at V and 5 bases at J; junction bases unmatched: 6. Germline CDR1 is MNHEY and CDR2 is SMNVEV (reference sequence). The DNA for the CDR3 is TGTGCCAGCAGTCTAGCGGGATCACGGGAGACCCAGTACTTC. This codes for CASSLAGSRETQYF.

This clone has only a few counts. The chain joins TRBV6-1 to TRBJ2-1, with 13 bases that match TRBD2. This CDR3 is 14 amino acids long. CDR1 is MNHNS and CDR2 is SASEGT in the germline V gene. Trimming removed 10 bases from V and 8 bases from J; junction bases left unmatched: 8. CDR3 coding DNA: TGTGCCACCTACTGGACTAGCGGGAGTTATGAGCAGTTCTTC. It yields the protein CATYWTSGSYEQFF.

The rearrangement joins TRBV6-5 to TRBJ1-2; 8 bases fit TRBD1. The CDR3 is 14 amino acids. The germline CDR1 and CDR2 sequences are MNHEY and SVGAGI. With V trimmed by 6 bases and J by 8 bases, 11 bases remained unmatched. CDR3 residues: CASSRQGSLGGYTF. DNA for the CDR3: TGTGCCAGCAGCCGACAGGGGAGTTTAGGGGGCTACACCTTC.

This rearrangement joins TRBV13 to TRBJ2-2; TRBD2 is a possible D gene (5 bases). Trimming shortened V by 6 bases and J by 5 bases, and 16 bases separated the two germline ends. Germline-derived CDR1 and CDR2 are PRHDT and FYEKMQ (reference sequence). The CDR3 contains 15 residues. The CDR3 coding sequence is TGTGCCAGCAGTTCTAGGACCGGGGTTACCGGGGAGCTGTTTTTT. Its protein is CASSSRTGVTGELFF.

In DNA, the CDR3 is TGTGCCAGCAGTGAGAGAGGGGCAGGGGTCACTGAAGCTTTCTTT. It yields the protein CASSERGAGVTEAFF. V usage is TRBV25-1 and J usage is TRBJ1-1; D might be TRBD1 (6 bases). Between the trimmed V and J ends, which lost 3 bases and 4 bases, there was a span of 15 bases. The CDR3 spans 15 residues. Germline-derived CDR1 and CDR2 are MGHDK and SYGVNS. Full variable domain (outside the CDR3, taken from reference TRBV25-1 and TRBJ1-1): EADIYQTPRYLVIGTGKKITLECSQTMGHDKMYWYQQDPGMELHLIHYSYGVNSTEKGDLSSESTVSRIRTEHFPLTLESARPSHTSQYLCASSERGAGVTEAFFGQGTRLTVV.